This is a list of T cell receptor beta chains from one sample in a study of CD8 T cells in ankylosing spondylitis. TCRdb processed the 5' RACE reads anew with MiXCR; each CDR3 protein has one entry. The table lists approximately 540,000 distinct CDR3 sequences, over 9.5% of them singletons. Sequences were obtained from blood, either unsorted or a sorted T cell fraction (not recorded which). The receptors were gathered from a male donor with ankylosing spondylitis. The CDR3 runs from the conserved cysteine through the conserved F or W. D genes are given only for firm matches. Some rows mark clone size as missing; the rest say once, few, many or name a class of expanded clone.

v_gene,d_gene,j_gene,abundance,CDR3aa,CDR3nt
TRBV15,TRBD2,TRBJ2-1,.,CATSRLAGASYNEQFF,TGTGCCACCAGCAGACTAGCGGGAGCCTCCTACAATGAGCAGTTCTTC
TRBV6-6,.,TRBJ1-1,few,CASSPQTTEAFF,TGTGCCAGCAGTCCCCAGACCACTGAAGCTTTCTTT
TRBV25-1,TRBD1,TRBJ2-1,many,CASTAGGYNEQFF,TGTGCCAGCACGGCAGGGGGCTACAATGAGCAGTTCTTC
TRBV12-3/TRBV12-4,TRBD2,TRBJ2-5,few,CASSANPGLAGDETQYF,TGTGCCAGCTCTGCTAATCCGGGACTAGCGGGAGACGAGACCCAGTACTTC
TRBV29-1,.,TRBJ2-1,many,CSVDREGAGNEQFF,TGCAGCGTTGATCGGGAAGGGGCGGGGAATGAGCAGTTCTTC
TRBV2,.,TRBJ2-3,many,CASSALADTQYF,TGTGCCAGCAGTGCCCTAGCGGATACGCAGTATTTT
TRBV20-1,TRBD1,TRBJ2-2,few,CSVNRGKRTGELFF,TGCAGCGTAAACAGGGGGAAACGCACCGGGGAGCTGTTTTTT
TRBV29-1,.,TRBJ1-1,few,CSAWTTEAFF,TGCAGCGCTTGGACCACTGAAGCTTTCTTT
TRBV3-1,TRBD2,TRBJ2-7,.,CASSHSAGANEQYF,TGTGCCAGCAGCCATTCCGCGGGAGCGAACGAGCAGTACTTC
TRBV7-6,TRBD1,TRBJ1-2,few,CASSLEGEARTRGNYGYTF,TGTGCCAGCAGCTTAGAGGGGGAGGCCAGGACCAGGGGGAACTATGGCTACACCTTC
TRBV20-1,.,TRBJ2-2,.,CSASPPGLTGELFF,TGCAGTGCTAGCCCCCCGGGACTCACCGGGGAGCTGTTTTTT
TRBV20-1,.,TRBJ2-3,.,CSATLAGPTTDTQYF,TGCAGTGCAACACTTGCGGGACCCACCACAGATACGCAGTATTTT
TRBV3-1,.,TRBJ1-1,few,CASSQDRGASAFF,TGTGCCAGCAGCCAAGATAGGGGAGCGTCAGCTTTCTTT
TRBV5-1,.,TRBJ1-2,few,CASSIDGNYGYTF,TGCGCCAGCAGCATCGACGGAAACTATGGCTACACCTTC
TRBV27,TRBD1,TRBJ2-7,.,CASRYRGTSYEQYF,TGTGCCAGCAGATACAGGGGAACGTCCTACGAGCAGTACTTC
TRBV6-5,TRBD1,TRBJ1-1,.,CASSYGQGFEAFF,TGTGCCAGCAGTTACGGACAGGGGTTTGAAGCTTTCTTT
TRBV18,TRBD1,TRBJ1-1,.,CASSIQGFNSEAFF,TGTGCCAGCTCCATACAGGGGTTTAATTCTGAAGCTTTCTTT
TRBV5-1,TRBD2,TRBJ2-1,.,CASSLEGREGNEQFF,TGCGCCAGCAGCTTGGAGGGGCGGGAGGGCAATGAGCAGTTCTTC
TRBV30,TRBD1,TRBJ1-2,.,CAWNPGTGKGYTF,TGTGCCTGGAACCCTGGGACAGGAAAAGGCTACACCTTC
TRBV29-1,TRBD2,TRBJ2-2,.,CSVALAGENTGELFF,TGCAGCGTTGCTCTAGCGGGAGAGAACACCGGGGAGCTGTTTTTT
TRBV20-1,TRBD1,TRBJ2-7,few,CSAEDGTGNYEQYF,TGCAGTGCCGAGGATGGGACAGGGAACTACGAGCAGTACTTC
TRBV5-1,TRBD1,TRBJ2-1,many,CASSLDGRGPYNEQFF,TGCGCCAGCAGCTTGGATGGCAGGGGGCCTTACAATGAGCAGTTCTTC
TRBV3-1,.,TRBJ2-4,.,CASSLSAGQDIQYF,TGTGCCAGCAGCCTCTCGGCAGGGCAGGACATTCAGTACTTC
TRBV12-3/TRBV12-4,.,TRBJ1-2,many,CASSSRGRYGYTF,TGTGCCAGCAGCTCCCGGGGGAGATATGGCTACACCTTC
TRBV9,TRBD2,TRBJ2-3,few,CASSVGGSADTQYF,TGTGCCAGCAGCGTAGGCGGGAGTGCAGATACGCAGTATTTT
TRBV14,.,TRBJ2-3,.,CASSQERTTGPDTQYF,TGTGCCAGCAGCCAAGAGCGTACTACCGGCCCAGATACGCAGTATTTT
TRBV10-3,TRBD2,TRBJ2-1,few,CAIRGTSGNEQFF,TGTGCCATCCGCGGTACTAGCGGCAATGAGCAGTTCTTC
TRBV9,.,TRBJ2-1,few,CASSAPPEGSYNEQFF,TGTGCCAGCAGCGCCCCACCCGAGGGCTCCTACAATGAGCAGTTCTTC
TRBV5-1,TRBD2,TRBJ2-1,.,CASSPDRALAGTPGGYNEQFF,TGCGCCAGCAGCCCCGACAGGGCACTAGCGGGCACTCCCGGGGGATACAATGAGCAGTTCTTC
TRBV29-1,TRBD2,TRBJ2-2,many,CSVEGIAGELPGELFF,TGCAGCGTTGAAGGAATAGCGGGAGAACTTCCCGGGGAGCTGTTTTTT
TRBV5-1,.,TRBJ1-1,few,CASSSGGQMNTEAFF,TGCGCCAGCAGCTCCGGTGGACAGATGAACACTGAAGCTTTCTTT
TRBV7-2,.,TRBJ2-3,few,CASSLVDYPTDTQYF,TGTGCCAGCAGCTTAGTTGACTACCCCACAGATACGCAGTATTTT
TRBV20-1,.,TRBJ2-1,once,CSASFGTSYNEQFF,TGCAGTGCTAGTTTCGGGACCTCCTACAATGAGCAGTTCTTC
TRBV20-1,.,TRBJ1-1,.,CSARDPQGLTNTEAFF,TGCAGTGCTAGAGACCCCCAGGGGCTAACGAACACTGAAGCTTTCTTT
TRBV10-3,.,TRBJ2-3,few,CATSSDDTQYF,TGTGCCACCTCTTCGGATGATACGCAGTATTTT
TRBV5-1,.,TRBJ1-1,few,CASSRPDGLGAEAFF,TGCGCCAGCAGCCGACCGGACGGGCTTGGCGCTGAAGCTTTCTTT
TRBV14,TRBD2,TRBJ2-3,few,CASSQAGGAMDTQYF,TGTGCCAGCAGCCAAGCGGGAGGGGCCATGGATACGCAGTATTTT
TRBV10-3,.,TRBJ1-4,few,CAISESRAVNEKLFF,TGTGCCATCAGTGAGTCCAGGGCGGTTAATGAAAAACTGTTTTTT
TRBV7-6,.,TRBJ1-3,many,CASSLGPGSGNTIYF,TGTGCCAGCAGCTTAGGTCCAGGTTCTGGAAACACCATATATTTT
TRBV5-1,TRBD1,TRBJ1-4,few,CASSLIRGQNEKLFF,TGCGCCAGCAGCTTGATCAGGGGGCAAAATGAAAAACTGTTTTTT
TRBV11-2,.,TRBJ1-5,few,CASSPGRGGINQPQHF,TGTGCCAGCAGCCCAGGTAGAGGCGGGATCAATCAGCCCCAGCATTTT
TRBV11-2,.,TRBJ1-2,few,CASSRGHGYYGYTF,TGTGCCAGCAGCCGCGGGCACGGGTATTACGGCTACACCTTC
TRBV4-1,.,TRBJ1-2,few,CASSPDGTRGFGYTF,TGCGCCAGCAGTCCGGACGGAACTCGGGGCTTTGGCTACACCTTC
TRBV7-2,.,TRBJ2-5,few,CASSSLGGRETQYF,TGTGCCAGCAGCAGTCTCGGAGGGCGAGAGACCCAGTACTTC
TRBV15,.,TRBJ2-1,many,CATTTLRQGRNNEQFF,TGTGCCACCACCACACTGCGGCAGGGGAGGAACAATGAGCAGTTCTTC
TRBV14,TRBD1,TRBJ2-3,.,CASSNGQVTDTQYF,TGTGCCAGCAGCAACGGACAGGTGACAGATACGCAGTATTTT
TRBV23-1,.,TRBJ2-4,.,CASSHLTVAKNIQYF,TGCGCCAGCAGTCACCTAACAGTAGCCAAAAACATTCAGTACTTC
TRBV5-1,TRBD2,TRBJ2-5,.,CASSPGTSLEETQYF,TGCGCCAGCAGCCCCGGGACTAGCTTAGAAGAGACCCAGTACTTC
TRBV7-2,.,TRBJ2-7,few,CASSFSTDNYEQYF,TGTGCCAGCAGCTTCTCGACAGACAACTACGAGCAGTACTTC
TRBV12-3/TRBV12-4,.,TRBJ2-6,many,CASSFRGVKGANVLTF,TGTGCCAGCAGTTTTCGAGGGGTGAAAGGGGCCAACGTCCTGACTTTC
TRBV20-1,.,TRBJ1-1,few,CSASPGPTEAFF,TGCAGTGCCAGCCCGGGTCCCACTGAAGCTTTCTTT
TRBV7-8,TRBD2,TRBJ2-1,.,CASSTGLAGAYGEVNEQFF,TGTGCCAGCAGCACGGGACTAGCGGGAGCATATGGGGAAGTCAATGAGCAGTTCTTC
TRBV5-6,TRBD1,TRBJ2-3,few,CASSFGTGPTDTQYF,TGTGCCAGCAGCTTTGGGACAGGGCCGACAGATACGCAGTATTTT
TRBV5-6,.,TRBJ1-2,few,CASSLGRGLQGYTF,TGTGCCAGCAGCCTTGGACGGGGACTACAGGGCTACACCTTC
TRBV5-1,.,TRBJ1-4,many,CASSQVEDLNEKLFF,TGCGCCAGCAGCCAGGTGGAGGACCTGAATGAAAAACTGTTTTTT